This T cell receptor beta chain was found in a study of OX40 agonist ivuxolimab in advanced cancers. Turning to the study itself: Eligibility admitted prior anti-PD-1, anti-PD-L1 or anti-CTLA-4 therapy; 40% to 50% had some.

The assay was immunoSEQ multiplex PCR, and TCRdb's table has in-frame clones only and misses some. The sample has over 35,000 clones, around 89% seen once; the top ten hold 4% to 5%. V was shortened by 6 bases and J by 1 base, with 12 bases between the two germline ends. The CDR3 sequence is 14 residues long. Germline-derived CDR1 and CDR2 are SNHLY and FYNNEI. This TCR was recovered from an adult with an advanced solid tumor such as melanoma, head and neck, liver or kidney cancer. J is TRBJ2-5 and V is TRBV2; possibly TRBD2 for D (6 bases). Sequences were derived from CD4+ or CD8+ T cells sorted from blood, sampled in a trial of the OX40 agonist ivuxolimab. CDR3 protein: CASRRRGSQETQYF. CDR3 bases: TGTGCCAGCAGGCGGAGGGGCAGCCAAGAGACCCAGTACTTC.